This T cell receptor beta chain was identified during a study of sequential checkpoint blockade in melanoma. About the study: Randomization was 1:1 between first-line nivolumab→ipilimumab and ipilimumab→nivolumab. Maintenance nivolumab came after either treatment sequence.

Repertoires were generated with immunoSEQ multiplex PCR, while TCRdb's copy carries only in-frame clones and drops some. Of about 24,000 clones in the sample, roughly four fifths are singletons; the top ten hold around 10%. Treatment specified: randomized to nivolumab then ipilimumab (arm A) or the reverse (arm B). DNA-damaging chemotherapy had not been given to any patient beforehand. Live CD3+CD8+ CD19− CD56− cells were sorted from PBMCs. This clone was recorded a few times. The CDR3 spans 16 residues. Germline lookup yields CDR1 SGHTA and CDR2 FQGTGA. The V gene end was trimmed by 5 bases and the J gene end by 4 bases; junction bases not matched to a gene: 9.

This receptor was taken from a human donor with melanoma. The starting material was CD8+ T cells sorted from blood (inferred from file names), obtained from a patient given nivolumab and ipilimumab in sequence. V usage is TRBV7-3 and J usage is TRBJ1-3, with 9 bases fitting TRBD1. This chain's CDR3 is CASSRLGTGSGNTIYF. CDR3 DNA sequence: TGTGCCAGCAGCCGGCTCGGGACAGGGTCAGGAAACACCATATATTTT. Based on the CDR3 plus reference TRBV7-3 and TRBJ1-3, the full variable domain is GAGVSQTPSNKVTEKGKYVELRCDPISGHTALYWYRQSLGQGPEFLIYFQGTGAADDSGLPNDRFFAVRPEGSVSTLKIQRTERGDSAVYLCASSRLGTGSGNTIYFGEGSWLTVV.